These 5 T cell receptor beta chains share one sample of origin, sequenced in a study of T cells in tuberculosis. Only in-frame clones appear in the TCRdb table, and some are missing; sequencing was by immunoSEQ multiplex PCR. This sample has tens of thousands of clones; about 95% occur once, and the top ten carry more than 1.3%. Time point defined: new active TB diagnosis, blood taken before or within 7 days of starting treatment. The specimen was PBMCs, collected at tuberculosis diagnosis. These receptors were taken from an adult with tuberculosis.

This clone was found once. The chain has TRBV4-2 and TRBJ2-3; TRBD2 is a possible D gene (7 bases). The V gene's germline CDR1 is LGHNA and CDR2 YNFKEQ. The CDR3 is 17 amino acids. Trimming removed 0 bases at V and 1 base at J, with 14 bases between. CDR3 in amino acids: CASSQDTGGLRTDTQYF. Here the CDR3 DNA reads TGTGCCAGCAGCCAAGATACGGGGGGCCTTCGCACAGATACGCAGTATTTT.

The genes are TRBV29-1 and TRBJ2-2; TRBD2 matches 7 bases. The V segment lost 7 bases and the J segment 1 base; nucleotides outside the gene matches: 3. CDR1 and CDR2 from the germline V gene are SQVTM and ANQGSEA. The CDR3 runs 13 residues. The CDR3 spells CSGLAGNTGELFF. DNA for the CDR3: TGCAGCGGATTAGCGGGGAACACCGGGGAGCTGTTTTTT.

The V gene is TRBV14, the J gene TRBJ1-3; D remains unclear. The V end was cut by 4 bases, the J end by 5 bases, with 15 bases between. Germline lookup yields CDR1 SGHDN and CDR2 FVKESK. The CDR3 is 15 amino acids. CDR3 amino acids: CASSLLGDPRNTIYF. DNA for the CDR3: TGTGCCAGCAGCCTCTTGGGCGATCCCCGAAACACCATATATTTT.

The V call is TRBV27, the J call TRBJ2-7, with 14 bases lining up with TRBD2. Germline V gene sequence: CDR1 MNHEY, CDR2 SMNVEV (reference sequence). This CDR3 is 17 amino acids long. V shed 2 bases and J 2 bases; nucleotides not matched to a gene: 5. The CDR3 reads CASSLGTSGSRTYEQYF. DNA for the CDR3: TGTGCCAGCAGTTTAGGGACTAGCGGGAGCCGAACCTACGAGCAGTACTTC.

This clone was seen a single time. The rearrangement uses TRBV6-5 and TRBJ2-7, with D perhaps TRBD2 (6 bases). The V gene lost 6 bases and the J gene lost 2 bases, with 14 bases spanning the gap. CDR3 length: 14 residues. Germline V gene data show CDR1 as MNHEY and CDR2 as SVGAGI. CDR3 nucleotide sequence: TGTGCCAGCAGCCGTTATGGAGGGGCCTACGAGCAGTACTTC. Its translation: CASSRYGGAYEQYF.